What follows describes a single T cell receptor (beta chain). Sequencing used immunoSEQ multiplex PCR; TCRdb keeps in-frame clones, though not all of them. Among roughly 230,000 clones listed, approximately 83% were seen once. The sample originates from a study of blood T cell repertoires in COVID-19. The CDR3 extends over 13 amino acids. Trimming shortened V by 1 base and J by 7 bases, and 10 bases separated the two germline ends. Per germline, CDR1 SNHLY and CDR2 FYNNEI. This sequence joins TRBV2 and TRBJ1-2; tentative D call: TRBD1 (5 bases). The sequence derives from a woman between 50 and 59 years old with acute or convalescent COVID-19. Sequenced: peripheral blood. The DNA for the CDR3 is TGTGCCAGCAGTGAAGGGGGGAGGGGTGGCTACACCTTC. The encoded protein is CASSEGGRGGYTF.